This TCR beta chain was sequenced during a study of blood T cell repertoires in COVID-19. Study-level background: Sites in the United States, Italy and Spain provided acute and convalescent COVID-19 samples.

As handled by the study authors: Amplification from reference gene primers served as the basis for estimated nucleated cell counts. Produced via immunoSEQ multiplex PCR; TCRdb's table is partial and in-frame only. The DNA gave D and trimming, while V, J and clone size come from that table. The sample comprises approximately 360,000 clones, more than 75% of which are singletons, and approximately 0.96% rests with the top ten. This CDR3 region has 16 residues. Looked up from germline, CDR1 is KGHSH and CDR2 is LQKENI. The V end was cut by 5 bases, the J end by 1 base, with 17 bases between. This clone was picked up one time.

This receptor was identified in a woman under 40 with acute COVID-19. Material for sequencing was PBMCs or T cells enriched from blood (not recorded which). The chain links TRBV18 to TRBJ1-1, with D possibly matching TRBD1 (6 bases). For the CDR3, the DNA is TGTGCCAGCTCATCTAGAAACAGGGATGAGAACACTGAAGCTTTCTTT. Translated, it gives CASSSRNRDENTEAFF.